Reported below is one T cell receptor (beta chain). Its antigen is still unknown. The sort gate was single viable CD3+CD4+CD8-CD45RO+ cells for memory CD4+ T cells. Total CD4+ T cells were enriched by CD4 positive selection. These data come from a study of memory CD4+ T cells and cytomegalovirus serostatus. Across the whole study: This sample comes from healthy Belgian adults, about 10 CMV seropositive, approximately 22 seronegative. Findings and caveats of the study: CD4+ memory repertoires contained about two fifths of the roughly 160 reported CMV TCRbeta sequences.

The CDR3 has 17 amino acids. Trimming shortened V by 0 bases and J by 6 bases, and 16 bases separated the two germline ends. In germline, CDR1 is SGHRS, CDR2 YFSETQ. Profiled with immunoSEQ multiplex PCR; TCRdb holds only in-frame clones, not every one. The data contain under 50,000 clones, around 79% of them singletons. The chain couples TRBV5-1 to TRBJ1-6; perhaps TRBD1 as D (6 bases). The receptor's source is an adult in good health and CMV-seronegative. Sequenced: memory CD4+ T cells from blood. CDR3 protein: CASSLEEGGRSNSPLHF. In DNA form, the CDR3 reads TGCGCCAGCAGCTTGGAGGAAGGGGGGCGCAGTAATTCACCCCTCCACTTT.